This passage covers 30 T cell receptor beta chains from one sample sequenced in a study of T cell responses to AZD1222 COVID-19 vaccine. Sequencing used immunoSEQ multiplex PCR; TCRdb keeps in-frame clones, though not all of them. The table records approximately 140,000 clones, roughly 90% of them present only once. The source material was peripheral blood, sampled 28 days after the second AZD1222 dose. These receptors were obtained from an adult who received the AZD1222 COVID-19 vaccine.

The chain recombines TRBV27 with TRBJ2-7; D gene unclear. V was pared by 4 bases and J by 3 bases, with 10 bases between. The CDR3 spans 13 residues. From germline, CDR1 is MNHEY and CDR2 SMNVEV (reference sequence). CDR3 amino acids: CASSYRANYEQYF. DNA for the CDR3: TGTGCCAGCAGTTACAGAGCAAACTACGAGCAGTACTTC.

The chain is built from TRBV15 and TRBJ2-7; 9 nucleotides match TRBD2. The CDR3 extends over 20 amino acids. From germline, CDR1 is LNHNV and CDR2 YYDKDF (reference sequence). J gave up 1 base and V 1 base, and 17 bases lay outside the gene matches. CDR3 amino acids: CATSRGHYGRAGGSSYEQYF. The CDR3 DNA is TGTGCCACCAGCAGAGGACACTACGGGCGAGCGGGAGGTTCTTCCTACGAGCAGTACTTC.

The CDR3 reads CASSSGDFPGSGANVLTF. CDR3 coding DNA: TGTGCCAGTAGTAGCGGGGACTTTCCGGGCTCTGGGGCCAACGTCCTGACTTTC. This rearrangement joins TRBV19 to TRBJ2-6; the D gene is possibly TRBD2 (6 bases). This CDR3 has 18 residues. Germline V gives CDR1 LNHDA, CDR2 SQIVND (reference sequence). V was shortened by 4 bases and J by 0 bases, with 16 bases between the two germline ends.

The V call is TRBV7-2, the J call TRBJ2-1; D possibly corresponds to TRBD1 (6 bases). CDR3 size: 13 residues. V was cut by 8 bases and J by 7 bases, with 15 bases left in between. The germline V gene encodes CDR1 SGHTA and CDR2 FQGNSA. As DNA, the CDR3 is TGTGCCAGCGGCGTGGGGGCCGGAAATGAGCAGTTCTTC. Translated, it gives CASGVGAGNEQFF. The variable domain in full, with the rest retrieved from reference TRBV7-2 and TRBJ2-1, is GAGVSQSPSNKVTEKGKDVELRCDPISGHTALYWYRQSLGQGLEFLIYFQGNSAPDKSGLPSDRFSAERTGGSVSTLTIQRTQQEDSAVYLCASGVGAGNEQFFGPGTRLTVL.

The chain employs TRBV28 and TRBJ2-7; TRBD2 matches 11 bases. V trimming: 10 bases; J trimming: 0 bases; junction bases outside the gene matches: 2. Germline V gene sequence: CDR1 MDHEN, CDR2 SYDVKM. The CDR3 spans 13 residues. The DNA for the CDR3 is TGTGCCACTACTAGCGGGAGCTCCTACGAGCAGTACTTC. Its translation is CATTSGSSYEQYF.

The V gene is TRBV7-2, the J gene TRBJ2-1, with TRBD2 matching 9 bases. The CDR3 loop spans 16 amino acids. CDR1 is SGHTA and CDR2 is FQGNSA in the germline V gene. With 2 bases clipped from V and 7 bases from J, the junction kept 9 bases outside the gene matches. Written as DNA, the CDR3 is TGTGCCAGCAGCTTAAGTTGGGCGGGGGGGCGAAATGAGCAGTTCTTC. It encodes CASSLSWAGGRNEQFF. Full variable domain (rest looked up from reference TRBV7-2 and TRBJ2-1): GAGVSQSPSNKVTEKGKDVELRCDPISGHTALYWYRQSLGQGLEFLIYFQGNSAPDKSGLPSDRFSAERTGGSVSTLTIQRTQQEDSAVYLCASSLSWAGGRNEQFFGPGTRLTVL.

J is TRBJ2-1 and V is TRBV7-2; no clear D gene. Germline CDR1 is SGHTA and CDR2 is FQGNSA. Trimming cost V 7 bases and J 9 bases, with 22 bases left between them. This CDR3 has 15 residues. In DNA form, the CDR3 reads TGTGCCAGCACCCCCTTCTGGACGTCCCCGGCTGAGCAGTTCTTC. Encoded protein: CASTPFWTSPAEQFF. The full variable domain, its missing parts supplied by reference TRBV7-2 and TRBJ2-1, is GAGVSQSPSNKVTEKGKDVELRCDPISGHTALYWYRQSLGQGLEFLIYFQGNSAPDKSGLPSDRFSAERTGGSVSTLTIQRTQQEDSAVYLCASTPFWTSPAEQFFGPGTRLTVL.

Judged by abundance, this clone is medium-sized. J is TRBJ1-5 and V is TRBV3-1 (or the pseudogene TRBV3-2), with 8 bases lining up with TRBD1. Germline assignment: CDR1 LGHDT and CDR2 YNNKEL (reference sequence). V was clipped by 0 bases and J by 6 bases; unmatched bases: 13. CDR3 length equals 18 residues. The chain's CDR3 is CASSQDLADRAVFQPQHF. CDR3 nucleotides: TGTGCCAGCAGCCAAGATTTGGCGGACAGGGCCGTTTTTCAGCCCCAGCATTTT.

The chain is built from TRBV5-1 and TRBJ1-1; D is unclear. CDR1 and CDR2 (germline): SGHRS, YFSETQ. This CDR3 is 12 amino acids long. V was trimmed by 0 bases and J by 6 bases, leaving 6 bases between them. CDR3 coding DNA: TGCGCCAGCAGCTTGGTGGGATCTGAAGCTTTCTTT. Protein: CASSLVGSEAFF.

This chain connects TRBV9 to TRBJ1-5; 8 bases align to TRBD1. Trimming cost V 4 bases and J 2 bases; bases outside gene matches: 8. The CDR3 has 16 residues. The germline V gene encodes CDR1 SGDLS and CDR2 YYNGEE. CDR3 DNA: TGTGCCAGCAGCCCAGGGACAGGTGGTGGCAATCAGCCCCAGCATTTT. Its translation is CASSPGTGGGNQPQHF.

The chain links TRBV25-1 to TRBJ2-7, with 8 bases fitting TRBD1. The CDR3 loop spans 15 amino acids. J lost 3 bases, V lost 3 bases, and 7 bases had no gene match. The germline CDR1 and CDR2 sequences are MGHDK and SYGVNS. The CDR3 reads CASSDANRGVYEQYF. CDR3 in DNA: TGTGCCAGCAGTGACGCTAACAGGGGGGTCTACGAGCAGTACTTC.

The gene calls are TRBV11-2 and TRBJ2-1; 9 positions match TRBD1. The CDR3 is made up of 15 amino acids. Per the germline V gene, CDR1 is SGHAT and CDR2 is FQNNGV. Trimming removed 3 bases from V and 7 bases from J; junction bases left unmatched: 7. CDR3 amino acids: CASSFRTGVGNEQFF. CDR3 DNA: TGTGCCAGCAGCTTTCGGACAGGGGTAGGGAATGAGCAGTTCTTC.

The V gene is TRBV7-9, the J gene TRBJ1-2, with D hard to call. The CDR3 extends over 14 amino acids. Per germline, CDR1 SEHNR and CDR2 FQNEAQ (reference sequence). Trimming took off 2 bases at V and 3 bases at J, with 10 bases between the two ends. In DNA form, the CDR3 reads TGTGCCAGCAGCTTATTCGGCTTTCACTATGGCTACACCTTC. Amino acid sequence: CASSLFGFHYGYTF.

This clone came up once. This CDR3 is CASSPVEGDTQYF. The CDR3 DNA is TGTGCCAGCAGCCCCGTTGAGGGAGATACGCAGTATTTT. The V gene is TRBV14, the J gene TRBJ2-3, with a tentative D call TRBD2 (5 bases). The CDR3 extends over 13 amino acids. Germline loops: CDR1 SGHDN, CDR2 FVKESK. The V end lost 4 bases, the J end lost 5 bases, and 10 bases lay between the germline ends.

The rearrangement joins TRBV2 to TRBJ1-5; D is unclear. Germline V gene data show CDR1 as SNHLY and CDR2 as FYNNEI. The CDR3 loop spans 12 amino acids. Trimming took off 4 bases at V and 7 bases at J, with 8 bases between the two ends. The CDR3 region has the DNA TGTGCCAGCAGTGGGGGTCGGCAGCCCCAGCATTTT. Translation gives CASSGGRQPQHF.

V is TRBV29-1 and J is TRBJ1-5; the D is unclear. This CDR3 contains 14 residues. Germline assignment: CDR1 SQVTM and CDR2 ANQGSEA. Trimming took off 4 bases at V and 2 bases at J, with 12 bases between the two ends. CDR3 sequence (DNA): TGCAGCGTTGCCTATGACGTGGGCAATCAGCCCCAGCATTTT. Translated: CSVAYDVGNQPQHF. The full variable domain, its missing parts supplied by reference TRBV29-1 and TRBJ1-5, is SAVISQKPSRDICQRGTSLTIQCQVDSQVTMMFWYRQQPGQSLTLIATANQGSEATYESGFVIDKFPISRPNLTFSTLTVSNMSPEDSSIYLCSVAYDVGNQPQHFGDGTRLSIL.

The V call is TRBV6-5, the J call TRBJ2-2; 7 positions agree with TRBD1. After removal of 6 bases from V and 5 bases from J, the junction contained 9 bases not matched to a gene. The CDR3 runs to 15 residues. Germline CDR1 MNHEY, CDR2 SVGAGI. The CDR3 protein is CASRDTGVGTGELFF. CDR3 nucleotide sequence: TGTGCCAGCAGGGATACAGGGGTTGGAACCGGGGAGCTGTTTTTT.

The chain employs TRBV7-9 and TRBJ2-1, with a possible D match to TRBD1 (6 bases). The CDR3 runs to 12 residues. The V end was cut by 3 bases, the J end by 8 bases, with 8 bases between. Germline assignment: CDR1 SEHNR and CDR2 FQNEAQ (reference sequence). The DNA of the CDR3 is TGTGCCAGCAGCTTGACAGGCCATGAGCAGTTCTTC. This gives the protein CASSLTGHEQFF.

V and J are TRBV7-6 and TRBJ2-7, with D perhaps matching TRBD2 (5 bases). CDR1 and CDR2 from the germline V gene are SGHVS and FNYEAQ. V dropped 2 bases and J dropped 7 bases, with 18 bases sitting between them. This CDR3 is 15 amino acids long. The CDR3 is CASSLNRGRLGEQYF. The CDR3 DNA reads TGTGCCAGCAGCTTAAATCGGGGTCGATTGGGGGAGCAGTACTTC. Together with reference TRBV7-6 and TRBJ2-7, the CDR3 gives the full variable domain: GAGVSQSPRYKVTKRGQDVALRCDPISGHVSLYWYRQALGQGPEFLTYFNYEAQQDKSGLPNDRFSAERPEGSISTLTIQRTEQRDSAMYRCASSLNRGRLGEQYFGPGTRLTVT.

The V and J genes are TRBV27 and TRBJ1-6; the match to TRBD1 covers 9 bases. Looked up from germline, CDR1 is MNHEY and CDR2 is SMNVEV (reference sequence). The CDR3 sequence is 15 residues long. V was pared by 7 bases and J by 7 bases, with 8 bases of the junction left unmatched. The CDR3 is CASTGRGTGNSPLHF. The DNA for the CDR3 is TGTGCCAGCACCGGGCGGGGGACAGGGAATTCACCCCTCCACTTT.

The chain recombines TRBV15 with TRBJ2-7; 10 bases agree with TRBD2. This CDR3 is 15 amino acids long. V dropped 0 bases and J dropped 7; count of bases not matched to a gene: 6. Germline V lookup: CDR1 LNHNV, CDR2 YYDKDF (reference sequence). CDR3 loop: CATSRETSGLGEQYF. Written as DNA, the CDR3 is TGTGCCACCAGCAGAGAGACTAGCGGGCTTGGGGAGCAGTACTTC. Full variable domain (missing parts from reference TRBV15 and TRBJ2-7): DAMVIQNPRYQVTQFGKPVTLSCSQTLNHNVMYWYQQKSSQAPKLLFHYYDKDFNNEADTPDNFQSRRPNTSFCFLDIRSPGLGDTAMYLCATSRETSGLGEQYFGPGTRLTVT.

The chain links TRBV12-3 or TRBV12-4 to TRBJ1-2, with D hard to call. CDR3 length: 13 amino acids. V dropped 1 base and J dropped 8 bases, with 11 bases sitting between them. The CDR3 reads CASSLGLLRGYTF. The CDR3 nucleotides read TGTGCCAGCAGTTTAGGACTATTAAGGGGCTACACCTTC.

V gene TRBV27 combines with J gene TRBJ2-7; 7 bases line up with TRBD2. V shed 2 bases and J 2 bases; nucleotides not matched to a gene: 3. Germline V gene sequence: CDR1 MNHEY, CDR2 SMNVEV (reference sequence). The CDR3 totals 14 residues. The DNA for the CDR3 is TGTGCCAGCAGTTTAGCAGCGGGGCCCTACGAGCAGTACTTC. Translation: CASSLAAGPYEQYF.

The genes are TRBV5-4 and TRBJ1-2, with TRBD1 as a possible D gene (6 bases). The V gene lost 3 bases and the J gene lost 5 bases, with 11 bases spanning the gap. The CDR3 is 13 residues long. Per germline, CDR1 SGHNT and CDR2 YYREEE (reference sequence). CDR3 sequence reads: CASSSQGRYGYTF. In DNA, the CDR3 is TGTGCCAGCAGCTCACAGGGACGGTATGGCTACACCTTC.

The genes are TRBV27 and TRBJ2-7, with TRBD2 matching over 14 bases. Germline loops: CDR1 MNHEY, CDR2 SMNVEV (reference sequence). Trimming took 4 bases from V and 1 from J; bases not matched to a gene: 6. This CDR3 comprises 17 residues. Written as DNA, the CDR3 is TGTGCCAGCAGTTCCTGGGGACTAGCGGGGGATTCCTACGAGCAGTACTTC. Protein product: CASSSWGLAGDSYEQYF.

The J gene is TRBJ2-2, the V gene TRBV27; no firm D call. The CDR3 extends over 13 amino acids. V was trimmed by 2 bases and J by 5 bases, leaving 6 bases between them. Germline loops: CDR1 MNHEY, CDR2 SMNVEV (reference sequence). The CDR3 region is CASSLGYTGELFF. CDR3 nucleotides: TGTGCCAGCAGTTTAGGCTATACCGGGGAGCTGTTTTTT.

The genes are TRBV19 and TRBJ2-7; 8 nucleotides line up with TRBD2. After removal of 3 bases from V and 5 bases from J, the junction contained 3 bases not matched to a gene. The CDR3 contains 13 residues. Germline V gives CDR1 LNHDA, CDR2 SQIVND (reference sequence). The DNA of the CDR3 is TGTGCCAGTAGTATTCGGGGGGGGGACGAGCAGTACTTC. Translated, it gives CASSIRGGDEQYF.

This sequence joins TRBV18 and TRBJ1-6; no reliable D call. CDR3 length equals 16 residues. The V gene's germline CDR1 is KGHSH and CDR2 LQKENI. The V end lost 6 bases, the J end lost 0 bases, and 12 bases lay between the germline ends. This CDR3 reads CASSDNLSSYNSPLHF. The CDR3 bases are TGTGCCAGCTCTGACAACCTGAGCTCCTATAATTCACCCCTCCACTTT.

The V and J genes are TRBV12-3 or TRBV12-4 and TRBJ1-1; D remains ambiguous. The V and J ends lost 5 bases and 5 bases respectively, with 6 bases between them. There are 11 residues in the CDR3. CDR3 residues: CASSPNTEAFF. The CDR3, as DNA: TGTGCCAGCAGTCCTAATACTGAAGCTTTCTTT.

Regarding this clone: Other DNA sequences from this sample encode an identical CDR3 as well. The chain employs TRBV9 and TRBJ2-5; D not resolved. The germline V gene encodes CDR1 SGDLS and CDR2 YYNGEE. V was cut by 0 bases and J by 0 bases, with 6 bases left in between. The CDR3 covers 14 residues. In DNA, the CDR3 is TGTGCCAGCAGCGTAGGCGGATACCAAGAGACCCAGTACTTC. It translates to CASSVGGYQETQYF.